The 2 T cell receptor beta chains below were found in one sample sequenced in a study of blood T cell repertoires in COVID-19. The method was immunoSEQ multiplex PCR; TCRdb's version includes in-frame clones alone and lacks a portion of them. This sample yields around 130,000 clones, of which about 89% are seen a single time; more than 15% belongs to the top ten. The material sequenced was peripheral blood. These TCRs come from a man over 45 with active or convalescent COVID-19.

The chain joins TRBV6-2 or TRBV6-3 to TRBJ1-1; 10 bases are shared with TRBD1. Germline-derived CDR1 and CDR2 are MNHEY and SVGEGT. V gave up 2 bases and J gave up 7 bases; unmatched junction bases: 10. This CDR3 has 16 residues. For the CDR3, the DNA is TGTGCCAGCAGTTACGGGACCGGGACAGGGGAGGTTGAAGCTTTCTTT. Amino acids: CASSYGTGTGEVEAFF.

The chain has TRBV10-3 and TRBJ1-1; weak D call: TRBD1 (5 bases). CDR3 length: 16 amino acids. Germline values: CDR1 ENHRY, CDR2 SYGVKD. Trimming took off 6 bases at V and 2 bases at J, with 19 bases between the two ends. CDR3 nucleotide sequence: TGTGCCATCAGCCGACAGTTAGGTGGACGAAACACTGAAGCTTTCTTT. It codes for CAISRQLGGRNTEAFF.